This T cell receptor beta chain appears in the sequencing data of a study of blood T cells in healthy people across ages. The germline CDR1 and CDR2 sequences are SGHTA and FQGNSA. The V end was cut by 5 bases, the J end by 9 bases, with 11 bases between. The CDR3 consists of 12 residues. Primers used in a second PCR of about 7 to 12 cycles were a sample-barcoded 5' primer and a J-beta primer mix. TCRdb redid the calling of the 5' RACE reads with MiXCR, one entry per CDR3 protein. The profile shows roughly 800,000 distinct CDR3 sequences, less than 70% of them singletons. Total RNA extracted from each sample amounted to at least 6 micrograms.

This TCR came from a man aged 80 or over in good health. The specimen was blood. This chain links TRBV7-2 with TRBJ2-1, with TRBD2 as a possible D gene (5 bases). The CDR3 DNA follows: TGTGCCAGCAGCCCATCCAGCGGTGAGCAGTTCTTC. Translated, it gives CASSPSSGEQFF.